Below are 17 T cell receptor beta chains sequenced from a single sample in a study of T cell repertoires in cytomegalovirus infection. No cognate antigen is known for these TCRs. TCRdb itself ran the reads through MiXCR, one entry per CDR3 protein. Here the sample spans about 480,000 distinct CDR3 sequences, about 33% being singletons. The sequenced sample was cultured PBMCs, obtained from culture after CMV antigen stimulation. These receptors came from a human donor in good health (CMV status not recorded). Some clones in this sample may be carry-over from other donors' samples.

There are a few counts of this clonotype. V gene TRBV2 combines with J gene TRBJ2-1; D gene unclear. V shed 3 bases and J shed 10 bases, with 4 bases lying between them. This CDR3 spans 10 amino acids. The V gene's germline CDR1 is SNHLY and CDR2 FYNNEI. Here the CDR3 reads CASSDREQFF. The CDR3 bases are TGTGCCAGCAGTGACAGGGAGCAGTTCTTC.

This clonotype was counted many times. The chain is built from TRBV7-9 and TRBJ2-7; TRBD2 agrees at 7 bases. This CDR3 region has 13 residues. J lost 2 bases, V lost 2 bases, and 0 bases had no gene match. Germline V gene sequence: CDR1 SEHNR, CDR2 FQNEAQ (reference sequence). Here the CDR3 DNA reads TGTGCCAGCAGCTTAAGCGGGGCCTACGAGCAGTACTTC. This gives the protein CASSLSGAYEQYF.

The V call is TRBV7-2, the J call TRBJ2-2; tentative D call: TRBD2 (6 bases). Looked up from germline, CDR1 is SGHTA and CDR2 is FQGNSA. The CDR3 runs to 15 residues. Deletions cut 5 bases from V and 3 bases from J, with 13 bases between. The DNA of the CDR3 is TGTGCCAGCAGCGTTGGAGGGACCTACACCGGGGAGCTGTTTTTT. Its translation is CASSVGGTYTGELFF.

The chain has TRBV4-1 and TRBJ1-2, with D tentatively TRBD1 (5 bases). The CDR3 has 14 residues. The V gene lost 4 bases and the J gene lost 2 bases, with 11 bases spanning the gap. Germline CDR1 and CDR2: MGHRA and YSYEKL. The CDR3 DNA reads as TGCGCCAGCAGCCCGGCCAGGGCCAACTATGGCTACACCTTC. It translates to CASSPARANYGYTF.

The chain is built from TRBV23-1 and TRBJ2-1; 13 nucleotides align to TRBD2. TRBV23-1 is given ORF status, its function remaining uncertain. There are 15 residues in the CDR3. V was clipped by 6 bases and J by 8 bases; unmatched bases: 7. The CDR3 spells CASSRLAGGGDEQFF. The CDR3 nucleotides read TGCGCCAGCAGCAGACTAGCGGGAGGTGGCGATGAGCAGTTCTTC.

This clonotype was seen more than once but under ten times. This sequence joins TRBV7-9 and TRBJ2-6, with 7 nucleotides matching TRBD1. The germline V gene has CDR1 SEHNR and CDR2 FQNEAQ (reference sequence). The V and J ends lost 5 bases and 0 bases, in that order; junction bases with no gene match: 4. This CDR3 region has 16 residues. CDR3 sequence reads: CASSPRQGSGANVLTF. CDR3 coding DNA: TGTGCCAGCAGCCCTCGACAGGGCTCTGGGGCCAACGTCCTGACTTTC.

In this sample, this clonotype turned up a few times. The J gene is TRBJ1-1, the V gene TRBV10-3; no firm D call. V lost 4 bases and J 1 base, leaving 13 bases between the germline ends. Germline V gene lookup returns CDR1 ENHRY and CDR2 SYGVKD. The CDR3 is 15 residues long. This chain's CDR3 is CAISVNSNQNTEAFF. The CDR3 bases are TGTGCCATCAGTGTCAACTCCAACCAGAACACTGAAGCTTTCTTT.

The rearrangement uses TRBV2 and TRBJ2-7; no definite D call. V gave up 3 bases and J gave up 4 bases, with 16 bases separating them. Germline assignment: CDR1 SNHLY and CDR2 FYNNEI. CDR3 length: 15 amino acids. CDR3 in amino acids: CASSETQATPYEQYV. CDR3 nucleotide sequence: TGTGCCAGCAGTGAGACCCAGGCCACCCCTTACGAGCAGTACGTC.

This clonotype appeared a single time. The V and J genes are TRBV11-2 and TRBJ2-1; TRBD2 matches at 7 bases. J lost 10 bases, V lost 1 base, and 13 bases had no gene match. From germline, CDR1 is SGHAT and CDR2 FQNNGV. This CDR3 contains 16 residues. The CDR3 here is CASSLGAGLTQVEQFF. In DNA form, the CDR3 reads TGTGCCAGCAGCTTAGGAGCGGGACTGACTCAGGTAGAGCAGTTCTTC.

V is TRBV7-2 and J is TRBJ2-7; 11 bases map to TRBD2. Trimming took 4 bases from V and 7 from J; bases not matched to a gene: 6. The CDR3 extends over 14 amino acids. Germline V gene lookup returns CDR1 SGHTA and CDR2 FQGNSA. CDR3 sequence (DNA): TGTGCCAGCAGCTCACCTAGCGGGAGGTGGGAGCAGTACTTC. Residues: CASSSPSGRWEQYF.

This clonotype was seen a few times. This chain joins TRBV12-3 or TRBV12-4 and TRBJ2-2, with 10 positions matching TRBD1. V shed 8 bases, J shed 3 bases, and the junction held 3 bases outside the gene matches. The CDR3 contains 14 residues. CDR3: CASRGTGDTGELFF. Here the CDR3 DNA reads TGTGCCAGCCGAGGGACAGGGGACACCGGGGAGCTGTTTTTT.

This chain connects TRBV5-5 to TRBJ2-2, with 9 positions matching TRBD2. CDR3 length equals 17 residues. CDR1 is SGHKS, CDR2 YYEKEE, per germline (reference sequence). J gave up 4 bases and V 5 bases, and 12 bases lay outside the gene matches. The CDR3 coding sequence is TGTGCCAGCAGTCCCCCGGGACTAGCACGGGGCACCGGGGAGCTGTTTTTT. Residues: CASSPPGLARGTGELFF.

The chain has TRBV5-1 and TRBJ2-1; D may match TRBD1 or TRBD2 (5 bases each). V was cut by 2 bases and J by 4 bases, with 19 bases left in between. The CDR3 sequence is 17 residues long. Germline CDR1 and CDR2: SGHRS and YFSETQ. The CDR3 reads CASSLTPGTELYNEQFF. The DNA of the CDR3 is TGCGCCAGCAGCTTAACCCCCGGGACCGAGTTGTACAATGAGCAGTTCTTC.

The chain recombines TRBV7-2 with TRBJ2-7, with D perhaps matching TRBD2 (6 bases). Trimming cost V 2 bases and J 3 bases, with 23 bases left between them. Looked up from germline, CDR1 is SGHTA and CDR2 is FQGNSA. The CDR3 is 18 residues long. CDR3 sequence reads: CASSLPNPVSGGIYEQYF. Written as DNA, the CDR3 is TGTGCCAGCAGCTTACCCAATCCGGTTAGCGGAGGAATCTACGAGCAGTACTTC.

In nucleotides, the CDR3 is TGTGCCAGCAGCCAACCATCCGGGAGGATCACTGAAGCTTTCTTT. Translating gives CASSQPSGRITEAFF. The genes are TRBV3-1 and TRBJ1-1, with no clear D. The V gene's germline CDR1 is LGHDT and CDR2 YNNKEL (reference sequence). The CDR3 has 15 amino acids. The V end lost 2 bases, the J end lost 4 bases, and 14 bases lay between the germline ends.

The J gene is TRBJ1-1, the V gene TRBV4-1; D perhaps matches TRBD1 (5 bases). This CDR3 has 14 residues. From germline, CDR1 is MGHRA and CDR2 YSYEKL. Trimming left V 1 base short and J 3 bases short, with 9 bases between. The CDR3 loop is CASSQVRGDTEAFF. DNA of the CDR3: TGCGCCAGCAGCCAAGTACGGGGGGACACTGAAGCTTTCTTT.

CDR3: CASSSSGVYQETQYF. CDR3 sequence (DNA): TGCGCCAGCAGCTCTAGCGGAGTGTACCAAGAGACCCAGTACTTC. The chain links TRBV5-1 to TRBJ2-5; TRBD2 matches at 7 bases. The trim removed 3 bases at V and 0 bases at J, leaving 5 bases unmatched. The CDR3 spans 15 residues. The germline gives CDR1 SGHRS, CDR2 YFSETQ.